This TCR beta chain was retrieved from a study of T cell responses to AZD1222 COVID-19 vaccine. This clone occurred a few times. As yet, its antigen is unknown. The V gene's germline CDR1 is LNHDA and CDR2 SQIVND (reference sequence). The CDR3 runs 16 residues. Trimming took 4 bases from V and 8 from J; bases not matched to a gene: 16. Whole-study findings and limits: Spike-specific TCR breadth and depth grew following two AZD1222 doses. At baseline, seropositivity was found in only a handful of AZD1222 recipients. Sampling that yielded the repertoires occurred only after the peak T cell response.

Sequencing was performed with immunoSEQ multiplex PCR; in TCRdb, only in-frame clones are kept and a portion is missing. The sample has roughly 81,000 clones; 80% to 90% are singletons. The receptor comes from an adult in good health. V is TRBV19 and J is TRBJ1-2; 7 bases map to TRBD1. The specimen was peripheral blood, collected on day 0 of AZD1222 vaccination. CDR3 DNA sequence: TGTGCCAGTAGTAGTAGGGGCTCGACAGGGCCGGACGGCTACACCTTC. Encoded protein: CASSSRGSTGPDGYTF.